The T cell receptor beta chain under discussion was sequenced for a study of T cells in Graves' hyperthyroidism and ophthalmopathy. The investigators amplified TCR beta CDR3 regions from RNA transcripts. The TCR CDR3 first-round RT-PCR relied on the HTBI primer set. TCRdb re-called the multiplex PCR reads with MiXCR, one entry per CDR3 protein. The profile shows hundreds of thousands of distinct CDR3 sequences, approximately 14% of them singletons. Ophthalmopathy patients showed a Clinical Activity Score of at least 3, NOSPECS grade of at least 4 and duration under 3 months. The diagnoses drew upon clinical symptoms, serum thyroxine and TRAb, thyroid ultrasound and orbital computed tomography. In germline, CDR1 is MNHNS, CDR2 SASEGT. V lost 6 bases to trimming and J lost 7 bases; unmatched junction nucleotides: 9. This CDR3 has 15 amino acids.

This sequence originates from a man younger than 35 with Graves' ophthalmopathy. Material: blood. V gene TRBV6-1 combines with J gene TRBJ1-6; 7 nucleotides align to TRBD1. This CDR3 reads CASRGDSLRNSPLHF. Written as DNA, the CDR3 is TGTGCCAGCAGGGGGGACAGCCTGAGGAATTCACCCCTCCACTTT.